The entry below gives a single T cell receptor (beta chain) sequence along with its context. Researchers sorted participants into cohorts using their self-reported clinical history. The data stem from a study of blood T cell repertoires in COVID-19. The overall study: In each case, the material was cDNA or gDNA derived from T cells, B-cell-depleted T cells, or PBMCs.

How the authors handled the data: Reference gene primer amplification gave estimated nucleated cell counts. Assay: immunoSEQ multiplex PCR; the TCRdb copy retains only in-frame clones and omits some. D and trimming were read from the DNA, whereas the V and J calls and clone size are those reported in that table. This sample has some 140,000 clones, with less than 90% found just once. The sequenced sample was PBMCs or T cells enriched from blood (not recorded which). This receptor was obtained from a man aged 30 to 45 who had recovered from COVID-19.

This CDR3 reads CASTLEQNEQFF. The CDR3 DNA is TGTGCCAGCACTCTAGAGCAAAATGAGCAGTTCTTC. The genes are TRBV2 and TRBJ2-1; D remains unclear. Between the trimmed V and J ends, which lost 7 bases and 7 bases, there was a span of 11 bases. Germline CDR1 and CDR2: SNHLY and FYNNEI. The CDR3 totals 12 residues.